This T cell receptor (beta chain) was observed in a study of identical twins. In TCRdb, the 5' RACE reads were re-called with MiXCR into one record per CDR3 protein. The sample holds over 500,000 distinct CDR3 sequences, approximately 22% seen once. Germline V gives CDR1 DFQATT, CDR2 SNEGSKA (reference sequence). The J segment lost 4 bases and the V segment lost 5 bases, leaving 10 bases of the junction unmatched. This CDR3 comprises 15 residues. This clonotype occurred many times. The same data also went into a second study, on T cells expressing NK-cell markers. From that second work: Underlying the TCR beta repertoires were sorted CD3+CD56+NKG2C+, CD3+CD56+NKG2C- and CD3+CD56-NKG2C+ T cells. Of the CD8+ T cell pool in about 6 donors, about 1.0-7.0% was accounted for by dominant NKG2C+ clonotypes.

The sequenced sample was CD4+ T cells sorted from blood. The chain couples TRBV20-1 to TRBJ2-3, with 9 bases fitting TRBD2. The sequence was obtained from a woman between 18 and 30 years old in good health. This chain's CDR3 is CSAGAGGPAADTQYF. The DNA for the CDR3 is TGCAGTGCTGGAGCGGGGGGCCCTGCCGCAGATACGCAGTATTTT.